This TCR beta chain was identified during a study of blood T cell repertoires in COVID-19. Overall study context: PBMCs, B-cell-depleted T cells, or T cells were the source of the cDNA or gDNA that made up the material.

CDR1 SGHTA and CDR2 FQGNSA come from the germline V gene. Unmatched junction bases numbered 4, after V lost 3 bases and J lost 3 bases. This CDR3 comprises 16 residues. Original data processing: Estimated nucleated cell counts came from reference gene primer amplification. Method: immunoSEQ multiplex PCR; TCRdb's copy keeps in-frame clones and lacks some. The DNA gave D and trimming, while V, J and clone size come from that table. The table lists 90,000 or so clones, 89% of them singletons. The receptor was derived from a woman of 80 years or more with active COVID-19. The material sequenced was peripheral blood. The J gene is TRBJ2-3, the V gene TRBV7-2, with 12 bases matching TRBD2. The CDR3 DNA sequence: TGTGCCAGCAGCTTCACCGGGACTAGCGGGACAGATACGCAGTATTTT. Residues: CASSFTGTSGTDTQYF.